This T cell receptor (beta chain) was found in a study of T cells after yellow fever vaccination. For the study at large: SMART-Seq v4 Ultra Low Input handled preparation of low-cell-number fractions.

Whole-study findings and limits: Sorted repertoires could include abundant contaminating clonotypes from bulk cells.

This clonotype was detected a few times. No antigen is known for it. They built TCR cDNA with 5'RACE template switching, a step that put in a universal primer site and UMIs. One entry per CDR3 protein results from TCRdb running MiXCR on the 5' RACE reads. The data hold about 320,000 distinct CDR3 sequences, with 3.5% to 4.5% observed a single time. The sequence was collected from a man between 18 and 29 years old who received the YFV17D yellow fever vaccine. The material sequenced was PBMCs, taken 15 days after the yellow fever booster vaccination.

CDR3 amino acids: CASSRGQGLVGELFF. CDR3 in DNA: TGTGCCAGCAGCAGAGGACAGGGGTTGGTCGGGGAGCTGTTTTTT. This chain joins TRBV5-6 and TRBJ2-2, with 9 bases that match TRBD1. The V gene's germline CDR1 is SGHDT and CDR2 YYEEEE. The V and J ends lost 4 bases and 7 bases, in that order; junction bases with no gene match: 8. The length of the CDR3 is 15 residues.